Below are 21 T cell receptor beta chains sequenced from a single sample in a study of shared clonotypes between healthy human individuals. Measured with immunoSEQ multiplex PCR; TCRdb has only the in-frame clones, and not every one. Of about a million clones in the sample, about 72% were seen once. Sequencing was done on a sample of memory CD4+ T cells from PBMCs. Subset given: CD45RA-negative fraction. The receptors originated from a man aged 18 to 29 in good health. Some clones in this sample may be carry-over from other donors' samples.

This chain links TRBV27 with TRBJ2-2; 8 bases agree with TRBD2. The CDR3 is made up of 19 amino acids. CDR1 is MNHEY and CDR2 is SMNVEV in the germline V gene (reference sequence). Trimming at V came to 4 bases and at J to 7 bases, leaving 20 bases not matched to a gene. CDR3 region: CASSYYQLNAAGVVGELFF. Written as DNA, the CDR3 is TGTGCCAGCAGTTATTACCAACTCAATGCAGCGGGAGTTGTCGGGGAGCTGTTTTTT.

The chain is built from TRBV7-3 and TRBJ2-1; tentative D call: TRBD2 (7 bases). V was shortened by 4 bases and J by 2 bases, with 18 bases between the two germline ends. Germline CDR1 is SGHTA and CDR2 is FQGTGA. The CDR3 contains 17 residues. CDR3 region: CASSSVGGGSTYNEQFF. The CDR3 DNA reads TGTGCCAGCAGCTCCGTCGGGGGCGGGAGTACCTACAATGAGCAGTTCTTC.

The V call is TRBV5-1, the J call TRBJ2-7; 7 nucleotides line up with TRBD2. Germline values: CDR1 SGHRS, CDR2 YFSETQ. The CDR3 is made up of 14 amino acids. Unmatched junction bases numbered 7, after V lost 5 bases and J lost 2 bases. CDR3 nucleotide sequence: TGCGCCAGCAGGCGGGGACTAAACACCTACGAGCAGTACTTC. Its protein product is CASRRGLNTYEQYF.

This rearrangement joins TRBV18 to TRBJ2-7; D gene unclear. The CDR3 extends over 14 amino acids. Germline CDR1 is KGHSH and CDR2 is LQKENI. Trimming took 1 base from V and 0 from J, leaving 7 bases between them. The CDR3 region has the DNA TGTGCCAGCTCACCACTTTCTAGCTCCTACGAGCAGTACTTC. It is translated as CASSPLSSSYEQYF.

This clone was seen at least ten times. The genes are TRBV6-6 and TRBJ2-3; no clear D. The V gene lost 7 bases and the J gene lost 6 bases, with 20 bases spanning the gap. The CDR3 spans 15 residues. In germline, CDR1 is MNHNY, CDR2 SVGAGI (reference sequence). The CDR3 region has the DNA TGTGCCAGCACCTTACGCCGGACCCACGTCGATACGCAGTATTTT. This translates into CASTLRRTHVDTQYF.

The chain links TRBV27 to TRBJ2-7; D may be TRBD1 (5 bases). Germline lookup yields CDR1 MNHEY and CDR2 SMNVEV (reference sequence). V gave up 11 bases and J gave up 2 bases, with 22 bases separating them. The CDR3 spans 15 residues. In DNA form, the CDR3 reads TGTGCCGCCGGTAGGGGCGGAATAGGCCCCTACGAGCAGTACTTC. This sequence encodes CAAGRGGIGPYEQYF.

This chain links TRBV2 with TRBJ2-7, with TRBD2 matching 7 bases. After removal of 8 bases from V and 1 base from J, the junction contained 5 bases not matched to a gene. Germline V gives CDR1 SNHLY, CDR2 FYNNEI. This CDR3 is built from 13 residues. CDR3 residues: CASVSGLSYEQYF. The CDR3 region has the DNA TGTGCCAGCGTCTCGGGACTATCCTACGAGCAGTACTTC.

This chain connects TRBV25-1 to TRBJ2-1; perhaps TRBD1 as D (6 bases). The germline CDR1 and CDR2 sequences are MGHDK and SYGVNS. Trimming removed 3 bases at V and 3 bases at J, with 15 bases between. The CDR3 is 16 amino acids. The DNA of the CDR3 is TGTGCCAGCAGTGACAGGGGTAATTATGTCTACAATGAGCAGTTCTTC. As protein: CASSDRGNYVYNEQFF.

The chain carries TRBV10-3 and TRBJ2-3; perhaps TRBD1 as D (5 bases). The CDR3 extends over 15 amino acids. The V gene's germline CDR1 is ENHRY and CDR2 SYGVKD. V dropped 2 bases and J dropped 0 bases, with 9 bases sitting between them. The CDR3 DNA is TGTGCCATCAGTGAGGGGGCAGTTAGCACAGATACGCAGTATTTT. Translation: CAISEGAVSTDTQYF.

This chain links TRBV5-8 with TRBJ2-2; possible D gene TRBD2, 6 bases. V was trimmed by 4 bases and J by 6 bases, leaving 13 bases between them. CDR1 SGHTS and CDR2 YDEGEE come from the germline V gene. The CDR3 has 14 residues. The CDR3 sequence is CASSLLLASGELFF. CDR3 DNA sequence: TGTGCCAGCAGCCTGCTACTAGCTTCCGGGGAGCTGTTTTTT.

This chain uses TRBV6-5 with TRBJ1-2, with D hard to call. Trimming cost V 2 bases and J 2 bases, with 12 bases left between them. The CDR3 contains 15 residues. CDR1 MNHEY and CDR2 SVGAGI come from the germline V gene. Here the CDR3 reads CASSYTPRENYGYTF. The CDR3 bases are TGTGCCAGCAGTTACACCCCCCGGGAAAACTATGGCTACACCTTC.

The chain is built from TRBV6-1 and TRBJ1-2; 10 bases fit TRBD1. This CDR3 is 15 amino acids long. Germline CDR1 reads MNHNS; CDR2 reads SASEGT. The V segment lost 7 bases and the J segment 6 bases; nucleotides outside the gene matches: 11. Written as DNA, the CDR3 is TGTGCCAGCATCAGACGACAGGGGGCCAAAGATGGCTACACCTTC. As protein: CASIRRQGAKDGYTF.

The chain carries TRBV5-1 and TRBJ2-5; D may be TRBD1 or TRBD2 (7 bases each). The CDR3 runs 14 residues. The V end lost 4 bases, the J end lost 4 bases, and 14 bases lay between the germline ends. The V gene's germline CDR1 is SGHRS and CDR2 YFSETQ. This CDR3 reads CASSPTGRGETQYF. The DNA for the CDR3 is TGCGCCAGCAGCCCGACAGGGAGGGGAGAGACCCAGTACTTC.

This chain connects TRBV9 to TRBJ2-5; TRBD2 matches at 11 bases. Trimming cost V 0 bases and J 2 bases; bases outside gene matches: 12. Germline V CDR1 and CDR2: SGDLS, YYNGEE. The CDR3 is made up of 19 amino acids. CDR3 nucleotide sequence: TGTGCCAGCAGCGTAGGGGCAACTAGCGGGAGTGGTGGGCAAGAGACCCAGTACTTC. Its translation: CASSVGATSGSGGQETQYF.

The CDR3 DNA follows: TGTGCCACCAGCAGAGTCTCAGTAGCGGGACGTGGTGAGCAGTTCTTC. Translation: CATSRVSVAGRGEQFF. The chain carries TRBV15 and TRBJ2-1, with 8 bases that match TRBD2. Germline V CDR1 and CDR2: LNHNV, YYDKDF (reference sequence). V shed 1 base and J 9 bases; nucleotides not matched to a gene: 11. This CDR3 comprises 16 residues.

The rearrangement uses TRBV2 and TRBJ2-5; D gene uncertain. CDR3 length: 13 amino acids. The V end was cut by 2 bases, the J end by 5 bases, with 9 bases between. Germline-derived CDR1 and CDR2 are SNHLY and FYNNEI. The CDR3: CASSEFGVETQYF. CDR3 bases: TGTGCCAGCAGTGAATTTGGGGTCGAGACCCAGTACTTC.

The chain carries TRBV15 and TRBJ2-6; no clear D gene. Germline V lookup: CDR1 LNHNV, CDR2 YYDKDF (reference sequence). The CDR3 loop spans 16 amino acids. V gave up 0 bases and J gave up 0 bases, with 6 bases separating them. CDR3 sequence (DNA): TGTGCCACCAGCAGAGATGGGCCCTCTGGGGCCAACGTCCTGACTTTC. Protein product: CATSRDGPSGANVLTF.

Points on this clone: The sample contains more than one DNA sequence encoding this CDR3. V gene TRBV6-5 combines with J gene TRBJ2-7, with D uncertain. CDR3 length: 13 amino acids. CDR1 is MNHEY and CDR2 is SVGAGI in the germline V gene. Trimming left V 2 bases short and J 1 base short, with 6 bases between. CDR3 protein: CASSYRASYEQYF. CDR3 nucleotides: TGTGCCAGCAGTTACAGGGCGTCCTACGAGCAGTACTTC.

The genes are TRBV7-9 and TRBJ2-1, with D tentatively TRBD1 or TRBD2 (5 bases each). Germline assignment: CDR1 SEHNR and CDR2 FQNEAQ (reference sequence). This CDR3 has 15 residues. V was pared by 5 bases and J by 2 bases, with 13 bases between. CDR3 DNA sequence: TGTGCCAGCAGCCCATCTATGGGGGCCTACAATGAGCAGTTCTTC. Translated, it gives CASSPSMGAYNEQFF.

V gene TRBV9 combines with J gene TRBJ1-1; TRBD1 is a possible D gene (5 bases). The CDR3 has 13 residues. V was pared by 2 bases and J by 5 bases, with 10 bases between. The germline gives CDR1 SGDLS, CDR2 YYNGEE. The chain's CDR3 is CASSVQGETEAFF. As DNA, the CDR3 is TGTGCCAGCAGCGTGCAGGGTGAGACTGAAGCTTTCTTT.

The chain combines TRBV18 with TRBJ2-2; D is tentatively TRBD1 or TRBD2 (5 bases each). Germline CDR1 and CDR2: KGHSH and LQKENI. The V gene lost 1 base and the J gene lost 1 base, with 10 bases spanning the gap. The CDR3 spans 16 residues. The CDR3 loop reads CASSPLMGRNTGELFF. The CDR3 DNA reads as TGTGCCAGCTCACCACTTATGGGACGGAACACCGGGGAGCTGTTTTTT.